Below are 30 T cell receptor beta chains sequenced from a single sample in a study of glioma-infiltrating T cells. Amplification of TCR alpha and beta CDR3 regions from RNA used iRepertoire nested multiplex PCR. TCRdb re-analysed the multiplex PCR reads in MiXCR, keeping a single row per CDR3 protein. The sample lists 300,000 to 450,000 distinct CDR3 sequences, 35% to 45% occurring once. Input material: glioma tissue, nonneoplastic brain tissue, or PBMCs (not recorded which). All receptors come from a human donor with low-grade glioma or glioblastoma, undergoing nonglioma brain surgery, or in good health (not recorded which).

The gene calls are TRBV12-3 or TRBV12-4 and TRBJ1-1, with TRBD1 as a possible D gene (6 bases). V lost 2 bases, J lost 4 bases, and 11 bases lay in between. There are 14 residues in the CDR3. CDR3 sequence: CASSLRGLGTEAFF. Written as DNA, the CDR3 is TGTGCCAGCAGTTTACGGGGGCTGGGCACTGAAGCTTTCTTT.

This clonotype was detected ten times or more. J is TRBJ2-7 and V is TRBV4-3; TRBD2 is a possible D gene (5 bases). The CDR3 has 15 amino acids. V was pared by 0 bases and J by 3 bases, with 12 bases between. Germline V CDR1 and CDR2: LGHNA, YSLEER. In nucleotides, the CDR3 is TGCGCCAGCAGCCAAGATTCCGGACTCCGCTACGAGCAGTACTTC. Amino acids: CASSQDSGLRYEQYF.

Only a few counts were recorded for this clonotype. V gene TRBV6-2 or TRBV6-3 combines with J gene TRBJ2-1; 8 bases map to TRBD1. CDR1 MNHEY and CDR2 SVGEGT come from the germline V gene. Losses at the gene ends were 6 bases for V and 5 bases for J; bases not matched to a gene: 12. This CDR3 has 16 amino acids. The CDR3 is CASSVTGGASDNEQFF. In DNA form, the CDR3 reads TGTGCCAGCAGCGTCACAGGGGGAGCGAGTGACAATGAGCAGTTCTTC.

Comment on this clonotype: This sequence may be a read error, since a much larger clone differs from it by one base. The chain employs TRBV6-5 and TRBJ1-2; a possible D gene is TRBD1 (5 bases). This CDR3 is built from 12 residues. Trimming pared 7 bases from V and 5 bases from J, leaving 11 bases between. Germline V gene lookup returns CDR1 MNHEY and CDR2 SVGAGI. DNA for the CDR3: TGTGCCAGCATGTGCAGGGCTTATGGCTACACCTTC. Amino acid sequence: CASMCRAYGYTF.

The CDR3 region has the DNA TGTGCCAGTAGTGGTACAGGGTCAGAGACCCAGTACTTC. It specifies CASSGTGSETQYF. This rearrangement joins TRBV19 to TRBJ2-5; the D gene is possibly TRBD1 (6 bases). Germline lookup yields CDR1 LNHDA and CDR2 SQIVND (reference sequence). CDR3 length: 13 residues. V shed 5 bases and J shed 4 bases, with 11 bases lying between them. The complete variable domain, with remaining parts taken from reference TRBV19 and TRBJ2-5, reads DGGITQSPKYLFRKEGQNVTLSCEQNLNHDAMYWYRQDPGQGLRLIYYSQIVNDFQKGDIAEGYSVSREKKESFPLTVTSAQKNPTAFYLCASSGTGSETQYFGPGTRLLVL.

This clonotype was picked up a small number of times. The chain recombines TRBV18 with TRBJ1-3, with D tentatively TRBD1 (6 bases). V was shortened by 5 bases and J by 1 base, with 15 bases between the two germline ends. CDR3 length: 16 residues. CDR1 and CDR2 from the germline V gene are KGHSH and LQKENI. The CDR3 sequence is CASSKSVQGSGNTIYF. The CDR3 region has the DNA TGTGCCAGCTCAAAGAGTGTACAGGGATCTGGAAACACCATATATTTT.

The chain joins TRBV19 to TRBJ1-6; D uncertain. The CDR3 sequence is 15 residues long. The germline gives CDR1 LNHDA, CDR2 SQIVND (reference sequence). Trimming left V 3 bases short and J 0 bases short, with 6 bases between. CDR3 residues: CASSIEASYNSPLHF. Written as DNA, the CDR3 is TGTGCCAGTAGTATCGAGGCCTCCTATAATTCACCCCTCCACTTT.

As to this clonotype: This clone may be a read error of a much larger clone one base away. The rearrangement uses TRBV6-2 or TRBV6-3 and TRBJ2-7, with 7 bases aligning to TRBD1. Germline lookup yields CDR1 MNHEY and CDR2 SVGEGT. This CDR3 is 14 amino acids long. The CDR3 DNA is TGTGCCAGCAGTTCGAGGGGGCCCACCTACAAGCAGTACTTC. Translated: CASSSRGPTYKQYF.

In regard to this clonotype: This may come from a read error, since a much larger clone is one base off. V usage is TRBV20-1 and J usage is TRBJ2-7; 7 nucleotides line up with TRBD2. The CDR3 spans 13 residues. With 4 bases clipped from V and 7 bases from J, the junction kept 10 bases outside the gene matches. Germline V CDR1 and CDR2: DFQATT, SNEGSKA (reference sequence). CDR3 loop: CSATSGAYNEQYF. CDR3 nucleotide sequence: TGCAGTGCTACTAGCGGCGCCTACAATGAGCAGTACTTC.

There are many counts of this clonotype. The chain links TRBV20-1 to TRBJ2-3; tentative D call: TRBD1 (6 bases). CDR3 length equals 16 residues. Germline V CDR1 and CDR2: DFQATT, SNEGSKA (reference sequence). V was cut by 3 bases and J by 2 bases, with 18 bases left in between. CDR3 sequence: CSARTLRDTFTDTQYF. CDR3 nucleotide sequence: TGCAGTGCTAGGACGCTTCGGGACACTTTCACAGATACGCAGTATTTT.

This clonotype was observed at least ten times. The chain joins TRBV28 to TRBJ1-3, with unresolved D. Germline V gives CDR1 MDHEN, CDR2 SYDVKM. Trimming pared 4 bases from V and 4 bases from J, leaving 11 bases between. This CDR3 comprises 14 residues. This CDR3 reads CASSSPQLGNTIYF. CDR3 coding DNA: TGTGCCAGCAGTTCCCCTCAACTCGGAAACACCATATATTTT.

The V and J genes are TRBV28 and TRBJ2-7; TRBD2 matches at 10 bases. The V segment lost 2 bases and the J segment 3 bases; nucleotides outside the gene matches: 1. The CDR3 is 14 residues long. CDR1 and CDR2 from the germline V gene are MDHEN and SYDVKM. DNA of the CDR3: TGTGCCAGCAGTTTACCTAGCGGGAGCTACGAGCAGTACTTC. Translated, it gives CASSLPSGSYEQYF.

The chain carries TRBV28 and TRBJ2-7, with 7 bases fitting TRBD1. The CDR3 loop spans 18 amino acids. V was pared by 6 bases and J by 2 bases, with 19 bases of the junction left unmatched. CDR1 and CDR2 from the germline V gene are MDHEN and SYDVKM. CDR3 in DNA: TGTGCCAGCAGCCCCGAACCGGCTACAGGGGCTGGCACCTACGAGCAGTACTTC. Amino acid sequence: CASSPEPATGAGTYEQYF.

This clonotype has a handful of counts. The chain is built from TRBV6-2 or TRBV6-3 and TRBJ2-7; 8 bases are shared with TRBD2. The CDR3 extends over 14 amino acids. J was trimmed by 3 bases and V by 0 bases; bases with no gene match: 1. Per germline, CDR1 MNHEY and CDR2 SVGEGT. The CDR3 sequence: CASSYSSGNYEQYF. CDR3 sequence (DNA): TGTGCCAGCAGTTACTCTAGCGGGAACTACGAGCAGTACTTC.

The chain is built from TRBV7-2 and TRBJ1-4; the match to TRBD1 covers 7 bases. With 1 base clipped from V and 1 base from J, the junction kept 0 bases outside the gene matches. CDR1 and CDR2 (germline): SGHTA, FQGNSA. This CDR3 has 15 residues. This CDR3 is CASSLGDRTNEKLFF. CDR3 nucleotide sequence: TGTGCCAGCAGCTTAGGGGACAGAACTAATGAAAAACTGTTTTTT.

The J gene is TRBJ2-6, the V gene TRBV7-9; D is unresolved. Trimming removed 6 bases at V and 2 bases at J, with 11 bases between. The length of the CDR3 is 15 residues. Germline V gene sequence: CDR1 SEHNR, CDR2 FQNEAQ (reference sequence). The CDR3 DNA is TGTGCCAGCAGAAAACGTGGGACTGGGGCCAACGTCCTGACTTTC. This encodes CASRKRGTGANVLTF.

Details on this clonotype: This may come from a read error, since a much larger clone is one base off. The chain uses TRBV27 and TRBJ2-5; tentatively, D is TRBD1 (5 bases). The CDR3 has 15 amino acids. From germline, CDR1 is MNHEY and CDR2 SMNVEV (reference sequence). The CDR3 sequence is CASRAVLTGVEIQYF. The CDR3 region has the DNA TGTGCCAGCAGGGCAGTCCTAACAGGTGTGGAGATCCAGTACTTC.

The V gene is TRBV10-3, the J gene TRBJ1-5, with 9 bases identical to TRBD1. V lost 9 bases to trimming and J lost 6 bases; unmatched junction nucleotides: 9. The germline V gene encodes CDR1 ENHRY and CDR2 SYGVKD. The CDR3 contains 14 residues. The CDR3 region has the DNA TGTGCCATAGCGTCGACGACAGGGGGTCAGCCCCAGCATTTT. Protein sequence: CAIASTTGGQPQHF.

The chain is built from TRBV15 and TRBJ2-1; possibly TRBD2 for D (5 bases). V was trimmed by 2 bases and J by 12 bases, leaving 17 bases between them. Germline V gives CDR1 LNHNV, CDR2 YYDKDF (reference sequence). The CDR3 extends over 14 amino acids. This chain's CDR3 is CATSRRSEGWGQFF. In DNA, the CDR3 is TGTGCCACCAGCAGAAGGTCTGAGGGCTGGGGGCAGTTCTTC.

This clonotype was seen a few times. This chain uses TRBV14 with TRBJ1-5; D is perhaps TRBD1 (6 bases). Deletions cut 4 bases from V and 0 bases from J, with 13 bases between. The CDR3 runs to 16 residues. CDR1 is SGHDN, CDR2 FVKESK, per germline. As DNA, the CDR3 is TGTGCCAGCAGCCCAGGACAGCCGGGTAGCAATCAGCCCCAGCATTTT. It codes for CASSPGQPGSNQPQHF.

This clonotype was seen more than once but under ten times. The chain joins TRBV25-1 to TRBJ2-2; 8 bases fit TRBD2. The CDR3 covers 19 residues. Looked up from germline, CDR1 is MGHDK and CDR2 is SYGVNS. The trim removed 8 bases at V and 3 bases at J, leaving 20 bases unmatched. The CDR3 here is CASGPQGTSGLLDTGELFF. The CDR3 DNA reads as TGTGCCAGCGGCCCCCAGGGAACTAGCGGCCTGTTGGACACCGGGGAGCTGTTTTTT. The full variable domain, its missing parts supplied by reference TRBV25-1 and TRBJ2-2, is EADIYQTPRYLVIGTGKKITLECSQTMGHDKMYWYQQDPGMELHLIHYSYGVNSTEKGDLSSESTVSRIRTEHFPLTLESARPSHTSQYLCASGPQGTSGLLDTGELFFGEGSRLTVL.

On this clonotype itself: A much larger clone lies a single base off, so this may be a read error. The CDR3 DNA follows: TGCAGTGATAGACGCCCCTCCAATCAGCCCCAGCATTTT. Protein product: CSDRRPSNQPQHF. This rearrangement joins TRBV20-1 to TRBJ1-5; D uncertain. The CDR3 contains 13 residues. CDR1 and CDR2 from the germline V gene are DFQATT and SNEGSKA (reference sequence).

This clonotype was counted at least ten times. The V and J genes are TRBV28 and TRBJ2-3; TRBD2 aligns across 10 bases. V lost 5 bases to trimming and J lost 2 bases; unmatched junction nucleotides: 4. There are 15 residues in the CDR3. Germline assignment: CDR1 MDHEN and CDR2 SYDVKM. CDR3 sequence reads: CASSGLADNTDTQYF. The CDR3 coding sequence is TGTGCCAGCAGTGGACTAGCGGACAACACAGATACGCAGTATTTT.

In this sample, this clonotype turned up many times. The chain uses TRBV27 and TRBJ2-7, with 8 bases that match TRBD2. The CDR3 contains 15 residues. The ends lost 0 bases at V and 2 bases at J; junction bases unmatched: 3. CDR1 is MNHEY, CDR2 SMNVEV, per germline (reference sequence). The CDR3 region has the DNA TGTGCCAGCAGTTTATCGCAGGGACTAGCCTACGAGCAGTACTTC. This encodes CASSLSQGLAYEQYF.

The chain is built from TRBV29-1 and TRBJ2-3; D is perhaps TRBD2 (7 bases). The germline V gene has CDR1 SQVTM and CDR2 ANQGSEA. V lost 6 bases to trimming and J lost 3 bases, with 13 bases between them. The CDR3 extends over 13 amino acids. This CDR3 reads CSVTGGATDTQYF. The CDR3 nucleotides are TGCAGCGTAACTGGGGGGGCTACAGATACGCAGTATTTT.

The chain recombines TRBV7-9 with TRBJ2-7; 8 nucleotides align to TRBD2. The CDR3 runs 14 residues. CDR1 is SEHNR and CDR2 is FQNEAQ in the germline V gene (reference sequence). V lost 5 bases and J lost 6; bases outside the gene matches: 9. In DNA form, the CDR3 reads TGTGCCAGCAGCACCGCTAGCGGGTCCCGCGAGCAGTACTTC. The encoded protein is CASSTASGSREQYF.

This clonotype has just a few counts. The V gene is TRBV4-1, the J gene TRBJ2-1; possible D gene TRBD2, 6 bases. V dropped 3 bases and J dropped 3 bases, with 15 bases sitting between them. CDR1 is MGHRA, CDR2 YSYEKL, per germline. The CDR3 length is 16 residues. The CDR3 nucleotides read TGCGCCAGCAGCCAGACACCGGGACTTTTCTACAATGAGCAGTTCTTC. Amino acids: CASSQTPGLFYNEQFF.

This clonotype occurred a few times. The gene calls are TRBV20-1 and TRBJ1-1; no definite D call. The CDR3 covers 11 residues. Germline V gene data show CDR1 as DFQATT and CDR2 as SNEGSKA (reference sequence). The germline V and J ends were trimmed by 5 bases and 6 bases, with 10 bases remaining between them. The CDR3 DNA sequence: TGCAGTGCTTTTACATGGGCTGAAGCTTTCTTT. Its translation is CSAFTWAEAFF.

V is TRBV4-1 and J is TRBJ1-2; TRBD1 is a possible D gene (5 bases). This CDR3 is built from 14 residues. Germline CDR1 is MGHRA and CDR2 is YSYEKL. V lost 5 bases and J 8 bases, leaving 18 bases between the germline ends. The CDR3 DNA reads TGCGCCAGCAGCTCCCTCCTGGGGGGTGGCGGCTACACCTTC. Translating gives CASSSLLGGGGYTF.

The chain is built from TRBV6-1 and TRBJ2-7, with a weak D call TRBD1 (6 bases). V dropped 5 bases and J dropped 0 bases, with 14 bases sitting between them. The germline V gene has CDR1 MNHNS and CDR2 SASEGT. The CDR3 contains 15 residues. CDR3 amino acids: CASSFTTGGSYEQYF. The CDR3 DNA sequence: TGTGCCAGCAGTTTCACGACAGGAGGCTCCTACGAGCAGTACTTC.